This TCR beta chain was captured in a study of blood T cell repertoires in COVID-19. Assay: immunoSEQ multiplex PCR; the TCRdb copy retains only in-frame clones and omits some. Of 350,000 or so clones in the sample, more than 70% were seen once. Assignments of participants to cohorts depended upon their own reported clinical history. Remarks on this clone: The junction does not match germline at one end; this may be a read error.

This TCR was sampled from a woman under 40 who had been exposed to COVID-19. Sequenced: PBMCs or T cells enriched from blood (not recorded which).

CDR3 protein: CAWTGIPSGANVLTF. In DNA, the CDR3 is TGTGCATGGACAGGGATCCCCTCTGGGGCCAACGTCCTGACTTTC. The chain is built from TRBV30 and TRBJ2-6, with 8 bases matching TRBD1. The CDR3 has 15 residues. Germline loops: CDR1 GTSNPN, CDR2 SVGIG (reference sequence). The entire variable domain, with the rest obtained from reference TRBV30 and TRBJ2-6, is as follows: SQTIHQWPATLVQPVGSPLSLECTVEGTSNPNLYWYRQAAGRGLQLLFYSVGIGQISSEVPQNLSASRPQDRQFILSSKKLLLSDSGFYLCAWTGIPSGANVLTFGAGSRLTVL.